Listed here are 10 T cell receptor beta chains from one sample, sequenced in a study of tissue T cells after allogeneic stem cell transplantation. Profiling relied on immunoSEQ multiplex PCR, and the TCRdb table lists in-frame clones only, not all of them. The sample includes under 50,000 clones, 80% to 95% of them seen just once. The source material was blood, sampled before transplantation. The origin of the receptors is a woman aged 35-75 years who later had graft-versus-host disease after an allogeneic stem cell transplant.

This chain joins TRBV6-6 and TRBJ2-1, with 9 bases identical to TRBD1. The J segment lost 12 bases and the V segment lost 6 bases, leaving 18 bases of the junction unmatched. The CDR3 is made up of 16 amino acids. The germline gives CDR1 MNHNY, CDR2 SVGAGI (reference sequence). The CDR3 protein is CASRTTGTGTTMRQFF. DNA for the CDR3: TGTGCCAGCAGAACTACCGGGACAGGGACTACAATGAGGCAGTTCTTC.

The DNA of the CDR3 is TGTGCCAGCAGTACACGAAAAGAGCAGTACTTC. It specifies CASSTRKEQYF. The chain has TRBV6-5 and TRBJ2-7; D remains unclear. Germline V gene lookup returns CDR1 MNHEY and CDR2 SVGAGI. V shed 5 bases and J shed 7 bases, with 9 bases lying between them. The CDR3 is 11 amino acids.

DNA of the CDR3: TGTGCCAGCAGTCCCGGGACTAGCGGGAGAACCTTCCGGGACAATGAGCAGTTCTTC. It yields the protein CASSPGTSGRTFRDNEQFF. This chain uses TRBV6-2 or TRBV6-3 with TRBJ2-1, with 14 bases identical to TRBD2. This CDR3 contains 19 residues. Germline V lookup: CDR1 MNHEY, CDR2 SVGEGT. The V segment lost 5 bases and the J segment 5 bases; nucleotides outside the gene matches: 14.

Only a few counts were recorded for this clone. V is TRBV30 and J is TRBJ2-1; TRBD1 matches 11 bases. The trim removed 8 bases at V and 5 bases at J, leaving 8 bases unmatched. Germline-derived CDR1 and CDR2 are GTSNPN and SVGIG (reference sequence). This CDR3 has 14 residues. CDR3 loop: CARSGQGANNEQFF. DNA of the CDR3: TGTGCCCGTTCCGGACAGGGGGCAAACAATGAGCAGTTCTTC.

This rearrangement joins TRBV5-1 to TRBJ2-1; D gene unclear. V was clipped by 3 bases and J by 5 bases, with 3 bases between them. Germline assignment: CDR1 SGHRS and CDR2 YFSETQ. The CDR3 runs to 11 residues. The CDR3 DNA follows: TGCGCCAGCAGCTCAGACAATGAGCAGTTCTTC. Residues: CASSSDNEQFF.

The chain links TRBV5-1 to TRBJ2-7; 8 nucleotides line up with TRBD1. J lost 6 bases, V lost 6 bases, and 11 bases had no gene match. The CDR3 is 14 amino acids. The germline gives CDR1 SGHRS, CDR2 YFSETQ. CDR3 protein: CASTAGTGLSEQYF. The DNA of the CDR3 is TGCGCCAGCACCGCCGGGACAGGACTGTCCGAGCAGTACTTC.

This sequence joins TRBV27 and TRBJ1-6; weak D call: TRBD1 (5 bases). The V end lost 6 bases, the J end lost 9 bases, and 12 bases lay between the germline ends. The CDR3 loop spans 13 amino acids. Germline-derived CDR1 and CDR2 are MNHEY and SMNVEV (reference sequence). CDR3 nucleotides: TGTGCCAGCAGGGGGGAGGGCCCTTCACCCCTCCACTTT. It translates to CASRGEGPSPLHF.

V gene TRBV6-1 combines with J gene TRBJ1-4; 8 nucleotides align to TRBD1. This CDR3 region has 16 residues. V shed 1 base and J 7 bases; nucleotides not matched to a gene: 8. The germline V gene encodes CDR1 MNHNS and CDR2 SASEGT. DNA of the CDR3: TGTGCCAGCAGTGAAGTCAGGACAGGGCGATCTGAAAAACTGTTTTTT. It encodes CASSEVRTGRSEKLFF.

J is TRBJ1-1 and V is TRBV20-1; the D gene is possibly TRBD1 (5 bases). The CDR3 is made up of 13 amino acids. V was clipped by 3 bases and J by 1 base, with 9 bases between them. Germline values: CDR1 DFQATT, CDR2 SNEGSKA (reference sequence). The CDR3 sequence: CSASTGTNTEAFF. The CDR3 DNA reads TGCAGTGCTAGTACTGGGACGAACACTGAAGCTTTCTTT.

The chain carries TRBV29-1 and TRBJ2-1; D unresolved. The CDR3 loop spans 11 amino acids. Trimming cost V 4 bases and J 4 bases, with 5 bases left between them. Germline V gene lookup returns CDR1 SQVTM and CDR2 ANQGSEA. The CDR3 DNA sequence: TGCAGCGTTGCCGTTTACAATGAGCAGTTCTTC. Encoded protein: CSVAVYNEQFF.